Listed here are 32 T cell receptor beta chains from one sample, sequenced in a study of monozygotic twins with inflammatory bowel disease. TCRdb reprocessed the 5' RACE reads and keeps a single row for each CDR3 protein, giving no DNA. The sample totals roughly 200,000 distinct CDR3 sequences; its top ten clones hold less than 2%. Specimen: blood. These receptors all stem from a human donor with ulcerative colitis or Crohn's disease, or a healthy co-twin of an affected twin (not recorded which).

J is TRBJ1-2 and V is TRBV3-1. Germline V gene data show CDR1 as LGHDT and CDR2 as YNNKEL (reference sequence). The CDR3 has 14 residues. CDR3 in amino acids: CASSQDLVFYGYTF.

This chain joins TRBV12-3 or TRBV12-4 and TRBJ1-2; TCRdb picks TRBD1, but there is no DNA to check that call. The CDR3 length is 15 residues. The CDR3 is CASSFGTGGGYGYTF.

The chain joins TRBV11-2 to TRBJ2-3; TCRdb's D gene call, TRBD1, goes unchecked for lack of DNA. The CDR3 runs 15 residues. Germline CDR1 reads SGHAT; CDR2 reads FQNNGV. The CDR3: CASSSGEGARDTQYF.

The chain joins TRBV29-1 to TRBJ1-1; without DNA, the TCRdb call of TRBD1 cannot be checked. The CDR3 contains 13 residues. The germline gives CDR1 SQVTM, CDR2 ANQGSEA. CDR3 sequence reads: CSSGEGATAEAFF.

The chain has TRBV5-1 and TRBJ2-1. CDR1 is SGHRS and CDR2 is YFSETQ in the germline V gene. This CDR3 has 14 amino acids. The CDR3 sequence: CASRGTNSYNEQFF.

The chain is built from TRBV27 and TRBJ2-1; the TCRdb call, TRBD2, lacks DNA for checking. Germline CDR1 MNHEY, CDR2 SMNVEV (reference sequence). The CDR3 loop spans 18 amino acids. The CDR3 protein is CASRQNLPRDGNYNEQFF.

The chain uses TRBV12-3 or TRBV12-4 and TRBJ1-4. The CDR3 covers 14 residues. CDR3: CASSLKPTPRELFF.

CDR3 protein: CSARSDNEKLFF. The chain recombines TRBV20-1 with TRBJ1-4. Germline values: CDR1 DFQATT, CDR2 SNEGSKA (reference sequence). The CDR3 runs to 12 residues.

CDR3 residues: CASSNGLSNQPQHF. The chain couples TRBV7-2 to TRBJ1-5; TCRdb calls TRBD1, which cannot be checked without DNA. This CDR3 spans 14 amino acids. Per the germline V gene, CDR1 is SGHTA and CDR2 is FQGNSA.

The chain has TRBV7-9 and TRBJ1-1. Germline loops: CDR1 SEHNR, CDR2 FQNEAQ (reference sequence). This CDR3 has 14 amino acids. The CDR3 loop is CASSIQDMNTEAFF.

The CDR3 protein is CASSLRASGVYNEQFF. The chain recombines TRBV5-1 with TRBJ2-1; TCRdb picks TRBD2, but there is no DNA to check that call. The CDR3 is made up of 16 amino acids. Germline lookup yields CDR1 SGHRS and CDR2 YFSETQ.

This chain links TRBV5-5 with TRBJ1-6. Looked up from germline, CDR1 is SGHKS and CDR2 is YYEKEE (reference sequence). The CDR3 totals 13 residues. CDR3 loop: CASSLSNNSPLHF.

The rearrangement joins TRBV7-6 to TRBJ1-4; absent DNA, TCRdb's TRBD1 call cannot be checked. The germline gives CDR1 SGHVS, CDR2 FNYEAQ. CDR3 size: 15 residues. CDR3 sequence: CASSRTRTTNEKLFF.

The chain recombines TRBV7-7 with TRBJ2-5. Germline values: CDR1 SSHAT, CDR2 FNYEAQ (reference sequence). The CDR3 is 15 residues long. CDR3 region: CASAMVAVVQETQYF.

The genes are TRBV5-1 and TRBJ2-1; TCRdb indicates TRBD1, and absent DNA this call remains unverified. Germline V gives CDR1 SGHRS, CDR2 YFSETQ. The CDR3 runs 15 residues. The CDR3 sequence is CASSPSGRTYNEQFF. The full variable domain, its missing parts supplied by reference TRBV5-1 and TRBJ2-1, is KAGVTQTPRYLIKTRGQQVTLSCSPISGHRSVSWYQQTPGQGLQFLFEYFSETQRNKGNFPGRFSGRQFSNSRSEMNVSTLELGDSALYLCASSPSGRTYNEQFFGPGTRLTVL.

The chain has TRBV10-3 and TRBJ1-1; as DNA is missing, the TRBD1 call by TCRdb cannot be tested. Looked up from germline, CDR1 is ENHRY and CDR2 is SYGVKD. This CDR3 has 13 amino acids. The chain's CDR3 is CATTGTPNTEAFF.

The rearrangement joins TRBV6-5 to TRBJ2-3; TCRdb's D gene call, TRBD1, goes unchecked for lack of DNA. Germline lookup yields CDR1 MNHEY and CDR2 SVGAGI. This CDR3 contains 13 residues. The CDR3 loop is CASRTDPTDTQYF.

This sequence joins TRBV7-9 and TRBJ1-2. Per the germline V gene, CDR1 is SEHNR and CDR2 is FQNEAQ (reference sequence). This CDR3 comprises 12 residues. The CDR3 reads CASSAEGYGYTF. The full variable domain, with the rest looked up from reference TRBV7-9 and TRBJ1-2, is DTGVSQNPRHKITKRGQNVTFRCDPISEHNRLYWYRQTLGQGPEFLTYFQNEAQLEKSRLLSDRFSAERPKGSFSTLEIQRTEQGDSAMYLCASSAEGYGYTFGSGTRLTVV.

The rearrangement uses TRBV5-1 and TRBJ1-4; as DNA is missing, the TRBD1 call by TCRdb cannot be tested. The CDR3 runs to 16 residues. The germline gives CDR1 SGHRS, CDR2 YFSETQ. The CDR3 sequence is CASSLALWGANEKLFF.

This chain uses TRBV5-1 with TRBJ1-4; with no DNA, the TCRdb D assignment of TRBD1 cannot be verified. Germline V gene lookup returns CDR1 SGHRS and CDR2 YFSETQ. The CDR3 runs 13 residues. CDR3 protein: CASSPGPEEKLFF.

The CDR3 protein is CASSRLAVTDTQYF. This rearrangement joins TRBV6-1 to TRBJ2-3; TCRdb gives TRBD2 as the D gene, but with no DNA this cannot be confirmed. This CDR3 comprises 14 residues. The germline CDR1 and CDR2 sequences are MNHNS and SASEGT.

The chain joins TRBV7-9 to TRBJ2-3; the D gene TCRdb calls, TRBD1, cannot be checked with no DNA. This CDR3 contains 13 residues. Looked up from germline, CDR1 is SEHNR and CDR2 is FQNEAQ (reference sequence). CDR3 sequence: CAGSAGYPDTQYF.

This sequence joins TRBV10-3 and TRBJ2-7. The CDR3 consists of 12 residues. Germline-derived CDR1 and CDR2 are ENHRY and SYGVKD. The CDR3 protein is CAISQGAYEQYF.

The genes are TRBV12-3 or TRBV12-4 and TRBJ1-2; as DNA is missing, the TRBD1 call by TCRdb cannot be tested. This CDR3 is built from 16 residues. CDR3 region: CASSLGGTGPYYGYTF.

The chain carries TRBV7-2 and TRBJ2-7; TCRdb gives TRBD1 as the D gene, but with no DNA this cannot be confirmed. Germline loops: CDR1 SGHTA, CDR2 FQGNSA. The CDR3 extends over 17 amino acids. This chain's CDR3 is CASSLRPIGQGIYEQYF.

This chain uses TRBV12-3 or TRBV12-4 with TRBJ1-2; the TCRdb D gene call, TRBD1, has no DNA to confirm it. This CDR3 spans 12 amino acids. CDR3 region: CASTPGGTGYTF.

This chain links TRBV11-2 with TRBJ2-3; TCRdb's D call of TRBD1 is untestable without DNA. CDR1 is SGHAT and CDR2 is FQNNGV in the germline V gene. The CDR3 extends over 16 amino acids. The CDR3: CASSMGGPAIKDTQYF.

This CDR3 is CASSLGGPILQSPLHF. V is TRBV13 and J is TRBJ1-6; there is no DNA to check the TCRdb D call of TRBD1. Germline CDR1 PRHDT, CDR2 FYEKMQ (reference sequence). The CDR3 length is 16 residues.

The chain links TRBV3-1 to TRBJ1-1; TCRdb's D call of TRBD1 is untestable without DNA. The CDR3 consists of 15 residues. From germline, CDR1 is LGHDT and CDR2 YNNKEL (reference sequence). This CDR3 is CASSQGSVGGTEAFF.

This chain uses TRBV7-9 with TRBJ2-1; TCRdb indicates TRBD1, and absent DNA this call remains unverified. CDR1 is SEHNR, CDR2 FQNEAQ, per germline (reference sequence). This CDR3 comprises 12 residues. The CDR3 protein is CASTRDPKSRFF.

This chain links TRBV15 with TRBJ2-7. From germline, CDR1 is LNHNV and CDR2 YYDKDF (reference sequence). The CDR3 covers 14 residues. The CDR3 here is CATSRDLGTYEQYF.

The V and J genes are TRBV10-3 and TRBJ2-1; TCRdb indicates TRBD1, and absent DNA this call remains unverified. Germline CDR1 is ENHRY and CDR2 is SYGVKD. This CDR3 comprises 13 residues. CDR3 in amino acids: CASGPDRNNEQFF.